This entry is about one T cell receptor beta chain. Under the authors' procedure: Reference gene primers were amplified, and this amplification served to estimate nucleated cell counts. The method was immunoSEQ multiplex PCR; TCRdb's version includes in-frame clones alone and lacks a portion of them. V, J and clone size were drawn from that table, and D and trimming were deduced from the DNA. Of roughly 240,000 clones listed, 86% are singletons. This specimen belongs to a study of blood T cell repertoires in COVID-19. Turning to the study itself: The United States, Italy and Spain supplied acute and convalescent COVID-19 samples.

The CDR3 totals 13 residues. CDR1 and CDR2 (germline): SNHLY, FYNNEI. Between the trimmed V and J ends, which lost 8 bases and 6 bases, there was a span of 16 bases. Sequencing was done on a sample of peripheral blood. The TCR originated in a man between 18 and 29 years old with active or convalescent COVID-19. This chain connects TRBV2 to TRBJ1-1; perhaps TRBD1 as D (5 bases). CDR3 sequence reads: CASYRAQGAEAFF. CDR3 bases: TGTGCCAGCTACCGGGCTCAAGGGGCTGAAGCTTTCTTT.